This is a list of T cell receptor beta chains from one sample in a study of shared clonotypes between healthy human individuals. Measured with immunoSEQ multiplex PCR; TCRdb has only the in-frame clones, and not every one. The sample records about 2 million clones, 85% to 95% being singletons. The sequenced sample was naive CD8+ T cells sorted from blood. The origin of the receptors is a man aged 18 to 30 in good health. CDR3s include the opening cysteine and the closing phenylalanine or tryptophan. The D gene is left open where the match is weak. Not every row has a clone size; where given, it reads once, few, many or a size class.

>.|TRBD1|TRBJ2-1|TRBV7-2
CASSIHGTGGFDEQFF
TGTGCCAGCAGCATCCACGGGACAGGGGGTTTCGATGAGCAGTTCTTC
>.|.|TRBJ2-1|TRBV4-3
CASSQDRDTYNEQFF
TGCGCCAGCAGCCAAGACAGGGATACCTACAATGAGCAGTTCTTC
>.|.|TRBJ2-3|TRBV10-2
CASSESFGPSTDTQYF
TGCGCCAGCAGTGAGTCATTCGGACCCAGCACAGATACGCAGTATTTT
>.|.|TRBJ2-5|TRBV2
CASSESLWGQETQYF
TGTGCCAGCAGTGAATCACTTTGGGGACAAGAGACCCAGTACTTC
>.|.|TRBJ2-7|TRBV27
CASSSTGPGGQQYF
TGTGCCAGCAGTTCGACCGGCCCCGGCGGGCAGCAGTACTTC
>.|.|TRBJ1-2|TRBV30
CAWSTGELAYF
TGTGCCTGGAGTACGGGGGAGTTAGCCTACTTC
>.|.|TRBJ2-7|TRBV11-2
CASGNYEQYF
TGTGCCAGCGGAAACTACGAGCAGTACTTC
>.|.|TRBJ2-7|TRBV19
CASSMSHAVAYEQYF
TGTGCCAGTAGTATGTCGCACGCAGTGGCCTACGAGCAGTACTTC
>.|TRBD2|TRBJ2-7|TRBV5-1
CASSLRAGSGYEQYF
TGCGCCAGCAGCTTGCGAGCGGGAAGTGGATACGAGCAGTACTTC
>.|TRBD2|TRBJ2-5|TRBV7-8
CASSLTAGDVETQYF
TGTGCCAGCAGCTTAACGGCGGGAGATGTGGAGACCCAGTACTTC
>.|.|TRBJ2-7|TRBV6-5
CAAGISESYEQYF
TGTGCCGCGGGAATTTCAGAGTCCTACGAGCAGTACTTC
>few|.|TRBJ2-5|TRBV30
CAWSNGRQETQYF
TGTGCCTGGAGTAACGGCAGGCAAGAGACCCAGTACTTC
>once|.|TRBJ2-3|TRBV7-3
CASSLTPSEGWGDTQYF
TGTGCCAGCAGCTTAACCCCCTCGGAGGGATGGGGGGATACGCAGTATTTT
>.|.|TRBJ2-7|TRBV7-8
CASSPMGGNYEQYF
TGTGCCAGCAGCCCGATGGGCGGTAACTACGAGCAGTACTTC